One T cell receptor beta chain is described in this entry. Generated by immunoSEQ multiplex PCR, the TCRdb table keeps only in-frame clones and is missing some. Of 1,400,000 or so clones listed, less than 99% are singletons. This sample was taken from a study of shared clonotypes between healthy human individuals. CDR1 is SGHRS and CDR2 is YFSETQ in the germline V gene. Unmatched junction bases numbered 9, after V lost 4 bases and J lost 9 bases. The CDR3 contains 13 residues. The sequence came from a man in his thirties or forties in good health. Sequences were obtained from naive CD4+ T cells sorted from blood. Documented subset: CD45RA+ positively selected. The chain carries TRBV5-1 and TRBJ1-1; 7 nucleotides line up with TRBD1. The CDR3 DNA reads as TGCGCCAGCAGCCCATCGACAGGGCGGCAAGCTTTCTTT. Amino acid sequence: CASSPSTGRQAFF.